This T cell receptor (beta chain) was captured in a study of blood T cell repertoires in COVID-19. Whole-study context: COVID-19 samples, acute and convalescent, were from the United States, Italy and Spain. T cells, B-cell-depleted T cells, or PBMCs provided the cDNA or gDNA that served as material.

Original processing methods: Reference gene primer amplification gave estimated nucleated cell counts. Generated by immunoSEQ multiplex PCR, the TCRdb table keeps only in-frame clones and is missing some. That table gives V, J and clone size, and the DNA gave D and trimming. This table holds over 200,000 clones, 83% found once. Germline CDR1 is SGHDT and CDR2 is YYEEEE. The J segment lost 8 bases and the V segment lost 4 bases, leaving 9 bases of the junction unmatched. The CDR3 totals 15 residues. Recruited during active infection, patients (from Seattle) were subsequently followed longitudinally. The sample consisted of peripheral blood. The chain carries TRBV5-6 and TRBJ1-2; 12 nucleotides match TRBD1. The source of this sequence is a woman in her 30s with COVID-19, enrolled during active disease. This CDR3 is CASSHAGTGGRGYTF. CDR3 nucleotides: TGTGCCAGCAGCCATGCCGGGACAGGGGGCCGGGGCTACACCTTC.